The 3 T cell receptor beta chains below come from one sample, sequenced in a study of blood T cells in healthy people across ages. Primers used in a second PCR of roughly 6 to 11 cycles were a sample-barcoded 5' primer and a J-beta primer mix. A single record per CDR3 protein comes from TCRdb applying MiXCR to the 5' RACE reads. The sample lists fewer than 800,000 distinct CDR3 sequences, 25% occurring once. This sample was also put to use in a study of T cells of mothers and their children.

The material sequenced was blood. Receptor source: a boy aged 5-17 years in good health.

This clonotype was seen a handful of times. The CDR3: CASSHPNRLAEYNEQFF. DNA of the CDR3: TGTGCCAGCAGCCACCCCAACCGACTAGCGGAGTACAATGAGCAGTTCTTC. The rearrangement uses TRBV14 and TRBJ2-1; 9 nucleotides align to TRBD2. This CDR3 has 17 amino acids. Germline V gene lookup returns CDR1 SGHDN and CDR2 FVKESK. The trim removed 3 bases at V and 4 bases at J, leaving 10 bases unmatched.

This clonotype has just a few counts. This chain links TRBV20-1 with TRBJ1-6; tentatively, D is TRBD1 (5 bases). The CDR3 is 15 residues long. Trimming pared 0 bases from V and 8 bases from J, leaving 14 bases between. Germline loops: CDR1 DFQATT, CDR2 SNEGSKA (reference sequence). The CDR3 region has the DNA TGCAGTGCTAGAGATCCCCGAGGAGGGGATTCACCCCTCCACTTT. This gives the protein CSARDPRGGDSPLHF.

CDR3 DNA: TGCGCCAGCAGCTACGACAGGGACTCCTACGAGCAGTACTTC. It specifies CASSYDRDSYEQYF. The V and J genes are TRBV5-1 and TRBJ2-5, with 7 nucleotides matching TRBD1. The DNA matches TRBJ2-7 better at its end, which makes the J call doubtful. The CDR3 is 14 amino acids. Germline CDR1 is SGHRS and CDR2 is YFSETQ.